This T cell receptor (beta chain) is from a study of T cell responses to AZD1222 COVID-19 vaccine. Overall study context: Timing groups of about 4 and about 12 weeks for second doses were pooled.

CDR1 and CDR2 (germline): SGHRS, YFSETQ. Trimming stripped 4 bases from V and 0 bases from J, with 10 bases between. CDR3 length equals 14 residues. Whole-study results and caveats: The study found Spike-specific TCR breadth and depth rose after two AZD1222 doses. Only a handful of AZD1222 recipients, six or seven in all, had baseline seropositivity. The peak T cell response came first, and repertoires were sampled only after it.

Clones were sequenced by immunoSEQ multiplex PCR, and TCRdb holds only the in-frame ones, with some missing. Seen here are 130,000 or so clones, about nine tenths observed once, and the top ten hold 20% to 25%. Details on this clone: Its antigen remains unidentified. Other DNA sequences in the same sample also yield this CDR3.

The chain joins TRBV5-1 to TRBJ1-2; maybe TRBD1 (5 bases). The source is an adult in good health. The source was peripheral blood, collected on day 0 of AZD1222 vaccination. DNA of the CDR3: TGCGCCAGCAGCCGGGACCGTTCTAACTATGGCTACACCTTC. As protein: CASSRDRSNYGYTF.